The T cell receptor (beta chain) described here comes from a study of cytomegalovirus exposure and HLA in healthy donors. Study overall: Ancestry clustering placed 70% to 90% of over 300 genotyped donors in the Caucasian-associated cluster.

Researchers ran the PCR with 60 Vbeta and 13 Jbeta primers. Libraries were prepared by immunoSEQ multiplex PCR; TCRdb keeps only in-frame clonotypes and omits some of them. Of about 120,000 clones listed, around 82% were seen once; the top ten hold roughly a tenth. The CDR3 has 17 residues. The junction had 6 bases not matched to a gene; V was cut back by 3 bases and J by 1 base. CDR1 is MNHEY, CDR2 SMNVEV, per germline (reference sequence). With regard to this clone: Its antigen is as yet unknown.

Study-level findings and limits: What a later analysis showed was that several of the most significant clusters appeared linked to common viral pathogens. The classifier was said to identify cytomegalovirus status with high specificity and sensitivity. Most TCR sequences were rare, but some public TCRs occurred in many donors.

The TCR comes from a man younger than 45 in good health and CMV-seropositive. The chain combines TRBV27 with TRBJ2-3; 11 bases fit TRBD2. Sequencing input: PBMCs. CDR3 DNA: TGTGCCAGCAGTTTGAGGGTGACTAGCGGGGGCACAGATACGCAGTATTTT. This encodes CASSLRVTSGGTDTQYF.